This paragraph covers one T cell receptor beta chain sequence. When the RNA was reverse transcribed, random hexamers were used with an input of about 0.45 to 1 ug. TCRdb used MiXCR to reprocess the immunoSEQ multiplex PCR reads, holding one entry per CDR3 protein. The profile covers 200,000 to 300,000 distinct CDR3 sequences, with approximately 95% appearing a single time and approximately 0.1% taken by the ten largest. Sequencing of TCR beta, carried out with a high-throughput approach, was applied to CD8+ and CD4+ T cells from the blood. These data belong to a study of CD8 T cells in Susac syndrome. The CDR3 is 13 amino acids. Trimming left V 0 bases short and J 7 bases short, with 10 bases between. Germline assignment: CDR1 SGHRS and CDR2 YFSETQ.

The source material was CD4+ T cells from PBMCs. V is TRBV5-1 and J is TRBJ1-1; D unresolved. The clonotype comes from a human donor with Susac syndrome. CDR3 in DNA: TGCGCCAGCAGCTTGGTCTCGGACGGTGAAGCTTTCTTT. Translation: CASSLVSDGEAFF.